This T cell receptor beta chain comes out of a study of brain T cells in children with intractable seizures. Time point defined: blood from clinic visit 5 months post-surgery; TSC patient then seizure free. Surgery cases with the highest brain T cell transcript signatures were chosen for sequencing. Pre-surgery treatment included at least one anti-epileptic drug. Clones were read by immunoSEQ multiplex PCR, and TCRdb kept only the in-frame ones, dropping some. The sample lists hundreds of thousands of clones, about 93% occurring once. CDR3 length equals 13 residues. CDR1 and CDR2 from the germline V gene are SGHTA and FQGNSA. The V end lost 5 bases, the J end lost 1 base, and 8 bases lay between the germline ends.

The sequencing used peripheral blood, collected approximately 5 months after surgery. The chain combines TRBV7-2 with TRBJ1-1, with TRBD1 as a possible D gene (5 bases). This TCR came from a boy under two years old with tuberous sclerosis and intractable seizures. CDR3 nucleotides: TGTGCCAGCAGCCAGGGACGGAACACTGAAGCTTTCTTT. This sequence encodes CASSQGRNTEAFF.